The clone carrying this TCR beta chain was recorded only once. Its antigen remains unknown. This sample is drawn from a study of OX40 agonist ivuxolimab in advanced cancers. Study-wide points: The study found among the lowest clonal expansion in partial responders at 0.1-3.0 mg/kg.

Sequencing was performed with immunoSEQ multiplex PCR; in TCRdb, only in-frame clones are kept and a portion is missing. The sample has about 33,000 clones; about 81% are singletons. Trimming removed 6 bases from V and 4 bases from J, with 10 bases in between. This CDR3 is 14 amino acids long. Germline assignment: CDR1 MDHEN and CDR2 SYDVKM. The gene calls are TRBV28 and TRBJ1-6; D ambiguous. The sequencing used CD4+ or CD8+ T cells sorted from blood, collected in a trial of the OX40 agonist ivuxolimab. This TCR came from an adult with an advanced solid tumor such as melanoma, head and neck, liver or kidney cancer. The CDR3 bases are TGTGCCAGCAGACTTAGCAGTTATAATTCACCCCTCCACTTT. As protein: CASRLSSYNSPLHF.